This entry lists 6 T cell receptor beta chains sequenced from one sample in a study of shared clonotypes between healthy human individuals. TCRdb's table, derived via immunoSEQ multiplex PCR, lists solely in-frame clones and lacks some. The sample lists 500,000 to 650,000 clones, roughly 72% occurring once. The sequenced sample consisted of PBMCs. The receptors were gathered from a woman aged 40-49 years in good health. Some clones in this sample may be carry-over from other donors' samples.

This clone was detected a few times. The chain joins TRBV7-2 to TRBJ1-5; D is unclear. The germline V gene encodes CDR1 SGHTA and CDR2 FQGNSA. The CDR3 consists of 13 residues. Deletions cut 5 bases from V and 5 bases from J, with 10 bases between. The CDR3 region has the DNA TGTGCCAGCAGCCGCTTCCCATATCAGCCCCAGCATTTT. Translated: CASSRFPYQPQHF.

The J gene is TRBJ1-4, the V gene TRBV25-1, with D possibly being TRBD1 (6 bases). The CDR3 extends over 14 amino acids. Germline CDR1 reads MGHDK; CDR2 reads SYGVNS. V dropped 3 bases and J dropped 7 bases, with 12 bases sitting between them. CDR3 nucleotides: TGTGCCAGCAGTGACGGGCAGGGGAGTGAAAAACTGTTTTTT. Translation gives CASSDGQGSEKLFF.

The chain has TRBV30 and TRBJ1-2; 9 bases align to TRBD1. The germline V gene encodes CDR1 GTSNPN and CDR2 SVGIG (reference sequence). The CDR3 has 13 residues. V dropped 2 bases and J dropped 8; count of bases not matched to a gene: 6. CDR3 in amino acids: CAWSRGQGDGYTF. CDR3 nucleotide sequence: TGTGCCTGGAGTCGGGGACAGGGCGACGGCTACACCTTC.

This clone appeared a single time. This sequence joins TRBV7-9 and TRBJ1-4, with a possible D match to TRBD1 (6 bases). The CDR3 runs to 16 residues. Germline lookup yields CDR1 SEHNR and CDR2 FQNEAQ (reference sequence). Trimming pared 3 bases from V and 6 bases from J, leaving 17 bases between. Here the CDR3 DNA reads TGTGCCAGCAGCTTGGGTCCTGGACAGAGGTATGAAAAACTGTTTTTT. Its translation: CASSLGPGQRYEKLFF.

The chain recombines TRBV15 with TRBJ2-2, with 13 bases lining up with TRBD2. The CDR3 spans 14 residues. V was pared by 5 bases and J by 7 bases, with 1 base of the junction left unmatched. Germline CDR1 reads LNHNV; CDR2 reads YYDKDF (reference sequence). The CDR3 loop is CATSGTSGVGELFF. CDR3 nucleotides: TGTGCCACCAGCGGGACTAGCGGGGTCGGGGAGCTGTTTTTT.

The chain links TRBV28 to TRBJ2-7; no clear D gene. CDR1 MDHEN and CDR2 SYDVKM come from the germline V gene. CDR3 length: 12 amino acids. Deletions cut 2 bases from V and 6 bases from J, with 8 bases between. CDR3 sequence reads: CASSLRDFEQYF. CDR3 nucleotides: TGTGCCAGCAGTTTAAGGGATTTCGAGCAGTACTTC.